A single sample gave rise to the 25 T cell receptor beta chains below, sequenced in a study of blood T cell repertoires in COVID-19. Here immunoSEQ multiplex PCR was the method, and the copy in TCRdb shows in-frame clones only, minus some. The sample yields 40,000 to 60,000 clones, under 90% seen once. Sequencing used peripheral blood. Source of these receptors: a woman aged 80 or over with COVID-19, enrolled during active disease.

The chain links TRBV19 to TRBJ1-4, with 9 bases fitting TRBD1. Trimming at V came to 4 bases and at J to 8 bases, leaving 5 bases not matched to a gene. CDR1 is LNHDA and CDR2 is SQIVND in the germline V gene (reference sequence). CDR3 length: 14 amino acids. The CDR3 bases are TGTGCCAGTAGTAGGGACAGGGATCGGGAAAAACTGTTTTTT. Its translation: CASSRDRDREKLFF.

The V and J genes are TRBV29-1 and TRBJ2-7, with D maybe TRBD2 (6 bases). The CDR3 is made up of 12 amino acids. The V end was cut by 7 bases, the J end by 0 bases, with 10 bases between. Germline V gene data show CDR1 as SQVTM and CDR2 as ANQGSEA. The CDR3 is CSGWDFSYEQYF. For the CDR3, the DNA is TGCAGCGGGTGGGACTTCTCCTACGAGCAGTACTTC.

The rearrangement uses TRBV10-3 and TRBJ1-5, with no clear D. Germline lookup yields CDR1 ENHRY and CDR2 SYGVKD. V lost 1 base and J lost 6, with 4 bases in between. CDR3 size: 12 residues. The CDR3 coding sequence is TGTGCCATCAGTGAGTTGGCTCAGCCCCAGCATTTT. Translating it yields CAISELAQPQHF.

This sequence joins TRBV7-9 and TRBJ1-2; maybe TRBD1 (6 bases). Germline V lookup: CDR1 SEHNR, CDR2 FQNEAQ (reference sequence). V was shortened by 3 bases and J by 8 bases, with 10 bases between the two germline ends. The CDR3 is 12 residues long. The CDR3 is CASSFGQQGYTF. The CDR3 bases are TGTGCCAGCAGCTTCGGACAGCAGGGCTACACCTTC.

The rearrangement uses TRBV6-2 or TRBV6-3 and TRBJ1-5, with 7 bases aligning to TRBD1. Germline trimming cut 5 bases from V and 3 bases from J; bases unmatched to any gene: 4. CDR1 and CDR2 from the germline V gene are MNHEY and SVGEGT. The length of the CDR3 is 14 residues. This CDR3 is CASSLTGLNQPQHF. The CDR3 DNA follows: TGTGCCAGCAGTCTGACAGGGCTCAATCAGCCCCAGCATTTT.

The gene calls are TRBV5-1 and TRBJ1-2; D may be TRBD1 (5 bases). CDR3 size: 12 residues. The ends were cut back, 4 bases at V and 4 bases at J, with 8 bases in the middle. Per the germline V gene, CDR1 is SGHRS and CDR2 is YFSETQ. CDR3 sequence (DNA): TGCGCCAGCAGCCCGGACATCTATGGCTACACCTTC. This codes for CASSPDIYGYTF.

This chain links TRBV6-5 with TRBJ1-2, with 7 bases fitting TRBD1. The V gene end was trimmed by 11 bases and the J gene end by 2 bases; junction bases not matched to a gene: 14. Germline V gives CDR1 MNHEY, CDR2 SVGAGI. This CDR3 contains 15 residues. CDR3 residues: CASGLGQKLNYGYTF. CDR3 bases: TGTGCCTCCGGACTGGGACAGAAATTAAACTATGGCTACACCTTC.

This chain joins TRBV18 and TRBJ2-5, with 7 bases lining up with TRBD1. Per the germline V gene, CDR1 is KGHSH and CDR2 is LQKENI. CDR3 length: 15 residues. V was pared by 6 bases and J by 5 bases, with 12 bases of the junction left unmatched. The CDR3 sequence: CASSPSRQGLETQYF. The CDR3 DNA reads TGTGCCAGCTCGCCTAGCCGACAGGGTTTGGAGACCCAGTACTTC.

This clone was seen once. The V call is TRBV15, the J call TRBJ2-7; tentative D call: TRBD2 (5 bases). The CDR3 is 11 residues long. CDR1 is LNHNV, CDR2 YYDKDF, per germline (reference sequence). The V end lost 5 bases, the J end lost 4 bases, and 6 bases lay between the germline ends. CDR3 loop: CATSRGYEQYF. The CDR3 DNA sequence: TGTGCCACCAGCCGGGGATACGAGCAGTACTTC.

The genes are TRBV10-3 and TRBJ1-2; a weak D match, TRBD1 (5 bases). CDR3 length equals 16 residues. Germline V lookup: CDR1 ENHRY, CDR2 SYGVKD. Trimming stripped 3 bases from V and 8 bases from J, with 22 bases between. The CDR3 DNA reads TGTGCCATCAGTGAAATCCAGCAGGGAGGGCTCCGCGGCTACACCTTC. Its translation is CAISEIQQGGLRGYTF.

CDR3 in amino acids: CATSLQGNQPQHF. CDR3 DNA sequence: TGTGCCACCAGCTTACAGGGGAATCAGCCCCAGCATTTT. The V call is TRBV15, the J call TRBJ1-5; 7 bases map to TRBD1. The V segment lost 5 bases and the J segment 4 bases; nucleotides outside the gene matches: 2. The CDR3 sequence is 13 residues long. Germline V gives CDR1 LNHNV, CDR2 YYDKDF (reference sequence).

This rearrangement joins TRBV7-3 to TRBJ1-1; D gene unclear. Trimming took 1 base from V and 2 from J, leaving 14 bases between them. Germline V gene data show CDR1 as SGHTA and CDR2 as FQGTGA. The CDR3 consists of 16 residues. The CDR3, as DNA: TGTGCCAGCAGCTTAAACCCCACACACCTTAACACTGAAGCTTTCTTT. Its translation is CASSLNPTHLNTEAFF.

The chain is built from TRBV19 and TRBJ1-6, with 10 bases lining up with TRBD1. Per germline, CDR1 LNHDA and CDR2 SQIVND (reference sequence). V shed 4 bases, J shed 7 bases, and the junction held 4 bases outside the gene matches. CDR3 length: 15 residues. The CDR3: CASSTTGQGNSPLHF. CDR3 sequence (DNA): TGTGCCAGTAGTACCACGGGACAGGGGAATTCACCCCTCCACTTT.

V gene TRBV30 combines with J gene TRBJ1-3; tentative D call: TRBD1 (6 bases). Germline assignment: CDR1 GTSNPN and CDR2 SVGIG (reference sequence). The CDR3 extends over 16 amino acids. V was cut by 2 bases and J by 4 bases, with 18 bases left in between. The CDR3 sequence: CAWSTNMRGQGNTIYF. The CDR3, as DNA: TGTGCCTGGAGTACGAACATGAGAGGACAGGGAAACACCATATATTTT. The entire variable domain, with the rest obtained from reference TRBV30 and TRBJ1-3, is as follows: SQTIHQWPATLVQPVGSPLSLECTVEGTSNPNLYWYRQAAGRGLQLLFYSVGIGQISSEVPQNLSASRPQDRQFILSSKKLLLSDSGFYLCAWSTNMRGQGNTIYFGEGSWLTVV.

The chain combines TRBV6-6 with TRBJ1-1; 7 nucleotides align to TRBD1. CDR1 is MNHNY, CDR2 SVGAGI, per germline (reference sequence). Unmatched junction bases numbered 4, after V lost 2 bases and J lost 1 base. The CDR3 covers 15 residues. CDR3 coding DNA: TGTGCCAGCAGTTACAGCGGACAGGAGAACACTGAAGCTTTCTTT. Its protein is CASSYSGQENTEAFF.

The chain links TRBV30 to TRBJ2-7; weak D call: TRBD1 (6 bases). Germline loops: CDR1 GTSNPN, CDR2 SVGIG (reference sequence). The CDR3 is 13 residues long. V lost 5 bases and J lost 8, with 19 bases in between. CDR3 sequence reads: CAWGTGTRQQQYF. CDR3 nucleotide sequence: TGTGCCTGGGGGACCGGGACACGCCAACAGCAGTACTTC.

This chain connects TRBV5-4 to TRBJ1-2; 9 nucleotides line up with TRBD1. There are 15 residues in the CDR3. The junction had 5 bases not matched to a gene; V was cut back by 4 bases and J by 1 base. Germline lookup yields CDR1 SGHNT and CDR2 YYREEE (reference sequence). CDR3 DNA sequence: TGTGCCAGCAGCGGGTGGGGACAGGGTAACTATGGCTACACCTTC. Protein: CASSGWGQGNYGYTF.

This chain connects TRBV4-2 to TRBJ2-2, with 13 bases aligning to TRBD2. V lost 4 bases, J lost 10 bases, and 9 bases stayed unmatched. CDR1 is LGHNA, CDR2 YNFKEQ, per germline. The CDR3 covers 16 residues. The CDR3 spells CASSPGTSGTWEELFF. In DNA form, the CDR3 reads TGTGCCAGCAGCCCGGGGACTAGCGGGACGTGGGAGGAGCTGTTTTTT.

The chain is built from TRBV6-5 and TRBJ2-2; possibly TRBD2 for D (6 bases). Germline CDR1 and CDR2: MNHEY and SVGAGI. V shed 3 bases and J shed 4 bases, with 12 bases lying between them. CDR3 length: 15 residues. For the CDR3, the DNA is TGTGCCAGCAGTTATAGCGGCGTGGGCACCGGGGAGCTGTTTTTT. This gives the protein CASSYSGVGTGELFF.

The chain has TRBV6-5 and TRBJ1-1; 10 bases align to TRBD1. This CDR3 is 14 amino acids long. Germline-derived CDR1 and CDR2 are MNHEY and SVGAGI. V lost 5 bases to trimming and J lost 5 bases; unmatched junction nucleotides: 5. CDR3 amino acids: CASSRQGARTEAFF. CDR3 bases: TGTGCCAGCAGTCGACAGGGGGCTCGGACTGAAGCTTTCTTT.

The genes are TRBV9 and TRBJ2-1; possibly TRBD2 for D (6 bases). The CDR3 totals 14 residues. Germline V lookup: CDR1 SGDLS, CDR2 YYNGEE. Trimming cost V 0 bases and J 5 bases, with 9 bases left between them. DNA of the CDR3: TGTGCCAGCAGCGTAGTCGGAGGGAACAATGAGCAGTTCTTC. This codes for CASSVVGGNNEQFF.

The gene calls are TRBV2 and TRBJ2-7; D is ambiguous. Trimming removed 6 bases from V and 0 bases from J, with 15 bases in between. The CDR3 consists of 15 residues. CDR1 is SNHLY, CDR2 FYNNEI, per germline. The chain's CDR3 is CASRPTRQSSYEQYF. The CDR3 DNA follows: TGTGCCAGCAGGCCGACGCGACAAAGCTCCTACGAGCAGTACTTC. Full variable domain (missing parts from reference TRBV2 and TRBJ2-7): EPEVTQTPSHQVTQMGQEVILRCVPISNHLYFYWYRQILGQKVEFLVSFYNNEISEKSEIFDDQFSVERPDGSNFTLKIRSTKLEDSAMYFCASRPTRQSSYEQYFGPGTRLTVT.

Here the CDR3 reads CASSLSGVGYGYTF. As DNA, the CDR3 is TGTGCCAGCAGTTTATCTGGAGTCGGCTATGGCTACACCTTC. V gene TRBV27 combines with J gene TRBJ1-2, with D hard to call. CDR3 length: 14 amino acids. CDR1 and CDR2 (germline): MNHEY, SMNVEV (reference sequence). The germline V and J ends were trimmed by 0 bases and 4 bases, with 9 bases remaining between them.

This chain links TRBV6-5 with TRBJ2-7; 8 nucleotides line up with TRBD1. The V gene end was trimmed by 4 bases and the J gene end by 4 bases; junction bases not matched to a gene: 6. The CDR3 is made up of 14 amino acids. CDR1 is MNHEY and CDR2 is SVGAGI in the germline V gene. Here the CDR3 DNA reads TGTGCCAGCAGTTCTCCAGGGGGCGGGTACGAGCAGTACTTC. Encoded protein: CASSSPGGGYEQYF.

This clone was seen just once. The chain has TRBV19 and TRBJ2-7; 7 positions agree with TRBD1. Per germline, CDR1 LNHDA and CDR2 SQIVND (reference sequence). Losses at the gene ends were 0 bases for V and 1 base for J; bases not matched to a gene: 6. The CDR3 runs 16 residues. In DNA, the CDR3 is TGTGCCAGTAGTATAGACGGGACAGACTCATCCTACGAGCAGTACTTC. Translation gives CASSIDGTDSSYEQYF.